A single sample is the source of the 4 T cell receptor beta chains below, sequenced in a study of control samples from healthy donors and cancer patients. Assay: immunoSEQ multiplex PCR; the TCRdb copy retains only in-frame clones and omits some. Among fewer than 100,000 clones listed, approximately 82% were seen once. The sample comprised blood. These TCRs come from a man between 60 and 75 years old in good health.

V is TRBV11-3 and J is TRBJ2-1, with TRBD1 matching 8 bases. Germline V gene data show CDR1 as SGHNT and CDR2 as YENEEA. The J segment lost 15 bases and the V segment lost 4 bases, leaving 8 bases of the junction unmatched. CDR3 length: 12 amino acids. CDR3 in amino acids: CASSSRTGMTFF. The CDR3, as DNA: TGTGCCAGCAGCTCCCGGACAGGGATGACGTTCTTC.

The rearrangement links TRBV27 to TRBJ2-2, with D perhaps given as TRBD1 or TRBD2 (7 bases each). CDR1 MNHEY and CDR2 SMNVEV come from the germline V gene (reference sequence). This CDR3 comprises 17 residues. Trimming took off 3 bases at V and 3 bases at J, with 17 bases between the two ends. The CDR3 here is CASSFRSGGGHTGELFF. Here the CDR3 DNA reads TGTGCCAGCAGTTTCCGATCAGGGGGGGGACACACCGGGGAGCTGTTTTTT.

The chain links TRBV11-2 to TRBJ2-7; TRBD2 is a possible D gene (6 bases). CDR1 is SGHAT and CDR2 is FQNNGV in the germline V gene. The CDR3 consists of 17 residues. V lost 6 bases and J lost 2, with 23 bases in between. The CDR3 sequence is CASSDVVRRGTTYEQYF. Written as DNA, the CDR3 is TGTGCCAGCAGTGATGTGGTCAGGCGGGGCACTACCTACGAGCAGTACTTC. The full variable domain, completed using reference TRBV11-2 and TRBJ2-7, is EAGVAQSPRYKIIEKRQSVAFWCNPISGHATLYWYQQILGQGPKLLIQFQNNGVVDDSQLPKDRFSAERLKGVDSTLKIQPAKLEDSAVYLCASSDVVRRGTTYEQYFGPGTRLTVT.

The rearrangement uses TRBV6-6 and TRBJ1-5; D unclear. CDR1 and CDR2 from the germline V gene are MNHNY and SVGAGI (reference sequence). CDR3 length: 14 amino acids. The V and J ends lost 2 bases and 3 bases respectively, with 8 bases between them. The CDR3 spells CASSYRGFNQPQHF. CDR3 coding DNA: TGTGCCAGCAGTTACCGGGGATTCAATCAGCCCCAGCATTTT.